The clone carrying this TCR beta chain was detected only a few times. The germline CDR1 and CDR2 sequences are SNHLY and FYNNEI. Deletions cut 7 bases from V and 7 bases from J, with 14 bases between. The CDR3 consists of 13 residues. This sample was taken from a study of blood T cell repertoires in COVID-19. Study at large: Whether acute or convalescent, the COVID-19 samples came from the United States, Italy and Spain. PBMCs, B-cell-depleted T cells, or T cells were the source of the cDNA or gDNA that made up the material.

Authors' data handling: For nucleated cells, counts were estimated from reference gene primer amplification. Profiling relied on immunoSEQ multiplex PCR, and the TCRdb table lists in-frame clones only, not all of them. V, J and clone size reflect that table, while D and trimming were determined from the DNA. The sample includes 150,000 to 200,000 clones, 65% to 90% seen only once; the top ten take roughly 5%. The sample taken for sequencing was PBMCs or T cells enriched from blood (not recorded which). The chain uses TRBV2 and TRBJ1-5, with a tentative D call TRBD1 (5 bases). This clonotype was obtained from a woman aged 55-69 years with acute COVID-19. The CDR3 region is CASTRQGNQPQHF. For the CDR3, the DNA is TGTGCCAGCACTAGGCAGGGAAACCAGCCCCAGCATTTT.